The 24 T cell receptor beta chains below were found in one sample sequenced in a study of T cell changes during pregnancy in multiple sclerosis. The method was immunoSEQ multiplex PCR; TCRdb's version includes in-frame clones alone and lacks a portion of them. The sample carries some 85,000 clones, about 95% recorded once. Source: peripheral blood, taken in the second trimester of pregnancy. These receptors were taken from a female donor with multiple sclerosis, enrolled in a pregnancy study.

This chain uses TRBV5-1 with TRBJ2-7; TRBD2 matches 15 bases. V lost 4 bases, J lost 2 bases, and 10 bases stayed unmatched. The CDR3 runs 18 residues. From germline, CDR1 is SGHRS and CDR2 YFSETQ. CDR3 sequence (DNA): TGCGCCAGCAGCCCGTGGGGACTAGCGGGAGGCGGAACCTACGAGCAGTACTTC. This encodes CASSPWGLAGGGTYEQYF.

The rearrangement links TRBV15 to TRBJ1-1, with D possibly matching TRBD1 (6 bases). This CDR3 is built from 14 residues. Germline V lookup: CDR1 LNHNV, CDR2 YYDKDF (reference sequence). With 5 bases removed from V and 5 bases from J, the gap between germline ends came to 15 bases. DNA of the CDR3: TGTGCCACCAGCGGGGTACAGGGAAGGACTGAAGCTTTCTTT. It encodes CATSGVQGRTEAFF.

This sequence joins TRBV4-1 and TRBJ1-2, with D hard to call. Germline V gives CDR1 MGHRA, CDR2 YSYEKL. The CDR3 length is 16 residues. Trimming took off 1 base at V and 6 bases at J, with 18 bases between the two ends. CDR3 sequence reads: CASSQVLDRGPHGYTF. DNA for the CDR3: TGCGCCAGCAGCCAAGTATTAGACCGAGGTCCCCATGGCTACACCTTC.

This chain joins TRBV11-2 and TRBJ2-6; TRBD1 is a possible D gene (5 bases). CDR1 SGHAT and CDR2 FQNNGV come from the germline V gene. V lost 5 bases and J 0 bases, leaving 11 bases between the germline ends. This CDR3 spans 16 amino acids. The CDR3 spells CASSTGRNSGANVLTF. The CDR3 DNA reads TGTGCCAGCAGCACAGGACGGAACTCTGGGGCCAACGTCCTGACTTTC.

CDR3 in DNA: TGTGCCAGCAGCTTGGTTAGCGGATCCTACGAGCAGTACTTC. As protein: CASSLVSGSYEQYF. This rearrangement joins TRBV5-4 to TRBJ2-7, with D possibly matching TRBD2 (6 bases). V dropped 0 bases and J dropped 1 base, with 8 bases sitting between them. Per the germline V gene, CDR1 is SGHNT and CDR2 is YYREEE (reference sequence). The CDR3 is made up of 14 amino acids.

The rearrangement uses TRBV28 and TRBJ2-1, with TRBD2 matching over 10 bases. CDR3 length: 18 amino acids. The germline CDR1 and CDR2 sequences are MDHEN and SYDVKM. J gave up 6 bases and V 2 bases, and 13 bases lay outside the gene matches. CDR3 DNA: TGTGCCAGCAGTTTAGTTACTAGCGGGGATGGGGAGGGCAATGAGCAGTTCTTC. This encodes CASSLVTSGDGEGNEQFF.

The genes are TRBV5-6 and TRBJ2-1, with 12 bases lining up with TRBD2. CDR1 and CDR2 from the germline V gene are SGHDT and YYEEEE. The J segment lost 7 bases and the V segment lost 2 bases, leaving 7 bases of the junction unmatched. The CDR3 has 16 amino acids. CDR3 region: CASSLVLAGGGNEQFF. Here the CDR3 DNA reads TGTGCCAGCAGCTTAGTGCTAGCGGGAGGGGGAAATGAGCAGTTCTTC. Combining the CDR3 with reference TRBV5-6 and TRBJ2-1 gives the whole variable domain DAGVTQSPTHLIKTRGQQVTLRCSPKSGHDTVSWYQQALGQGPQFIFQYYEEEERQRGNFPDRFSGHQFPNYSSELNVNALLLGDSALYLCASSLVLAGGGNEQFFGPGTRLTVL.

This chain connects TRBV14 to TRBJ2-7; 9 bases are shared with TRBD1. CDR3 length: 17 amino acids. CDR1 is SGHDN and CDR2 is FVKESK in the germline V gene. The trim removed 0 bases at V and 3 bases at J, leaving 9 bases unmatched. The CDR3 sequence: CASSQDPRTGVNYEQYF. CDR3 DNA sequence: TGTGCCAGCAGCCAAGATCCCCGGACAGGGGTTAACTACGAGCAGTACTTC.

The gene calls are TRBV29-1 and TRBJ1-2, with D maybe TRBD1 (6 bases). This CDR3 has 11 residues. The ends were cut back, 7 bases at V and 4 bases at J, with 10 bases in the middle. The germline gives CDR1 SQVTM, CDR2 ANQGSEA. CDR3 nucleotides: TGCAGCGCCCGGACAGCCTATGGCTACACCTTC. Translation: CSARTAYGYTF.

J is TRBJ1-2 and V is TRBV5-1; TRBD1 matches at 7 bases. Losses at the gene ends were 0 bases for V and 2 bases for J; bases not matched to a gene: 1. This CDR3 spans 14 amino acids. From germline, CDR1 is SGHRS and CDR2 YFSETQ. This CDR3 is CASSLGQGNYGYTF. The CDR3 region has the DNA TGCGCCAGCAGCTTGGGACAGGGAAACTATGGCTACACCTTC. Complete variable domain (other parts from reference TRBV5-1 and TRBJ1-2): KAGVTQTPRYLIKTRGQQVTLSCSPISGHRSVSWYQQTPGQGLQFLFEYFSETQRNKGNFPGRFSGRQFSNSRSEMNVSTLELGDSALYLCASSLGQGNYGYTFGSGTRLTVV.

The chain employs TRBV7-2 and TRBJ1-3; D is unclear. Looked up from germline, CDR1 is SGHTA and CDR2 is FQGNSA. The CDR3 is 16 amino acids. Trimming removed 0 bases at V and 0 bases at J, with 9 bases between. The CDR3 loop reads CASSLAVGLSGNTIYF. The CDR3, as DNA: TGTGCCAGCAGCTTAGCGGTTGGACTCTCTGGAAACACCATATATTTT.

The gene calls are TRBV27 and TRBJ2-6; 8 nucleotides match TRBD1. The V gene end was trimmed by 6 bases and the J gene end by 4 bases; junction bases not matched to a gene: 5. This CDR3 is built from 15 residues. CDR1 MNHEY and CDR2 SMNVEV come from the germline V gene (reference sequence). The CDR3 region has the DNA TGTGCCAGCAGCCGACAGGGGTACGGGGCCAACGTCCTGACTTTC. This gives the protein CASSRQGYGANVLTF.

CDR3 loop: CASSLDGTGLYEQFF. CDR3 sequence (DNA): TGTGCCAGCAGCTTAGATGGGACAGGGCTTTATGAGCAGTTCTTC. The genes are TRBV11-2 and TRBJ2-1; TRBD1 matches at 9 bases. The CDR3 totals 15 residues. J lost 8 bases, V lost 0 bases, and 5 bases had no gene match. CDR1 and CDR2 from the germline V gene are SGHAT and FQNNGV.

J is TRBJ2-2 and V is TRBV2; D not certain. The V gene lost 9 bases and the J gene lost 2 bases, with 10 bases spanning the gap. In germline, CDR1 is SNHLY, CDR2 FYNNEI. The length of the CDR3 is 13 residues. CDR3 residues: CASRVGNTGELFF. CDR3 in DNA: TGTGCCAGTCGGGTAGGAAACACCGGGGAGCTGTTTTTT.

The rearrangement uses TRBV7-8 and TRBJ2-7; 8 bases match TRBD2. J lost 2 bases, V lost 8 bases, and 8 bases had no gene match. CDR1 SGHVS and CDR2 FQNEAQ come from the germline V gene. The CDR3 length is 14 residues. CDR3 bases: TGTGCCAGCTCAGTAGCGGGGTTTACCTACGAGCAGTACTTC. Amino acid sequence: CASSVAGFTYEQYF.

The chain couples TRBV2 to TRBJ2-7; 9 positions agree with TRBD1. Germline assignment: CDR1 SNHLY and CDR2 FYNNEI. V dropped 6 bases and J dropped 2; count of bases not matched to a gene: 5. The CDR3 spans 14 residues. The CDR3 sequence is CASRARDRAYEQYF. The DNA of the CDR3 is TGTGCCAGCAGGGCTCGGGACAGGGCCTACGAGCAGTACTTC.

The gene calls are TRBV6-1 and TRBJ2-7; 9 bases are shared with TRBD1. CDR3 length: 14 residues. The V and J ends lost 6 bases and 3 bases, in that order; junction bases with no gene match: 6. Germline V gives CDR1 MNHNS, CDR2 SASEGT. CDR3 nucleotides: TGTGCCAGCAGCCCAGGACAGGGGTACTACGAGCAGTACTTC. Translating it yields CASSPGQGYYEQYF.

Only a few counts were recorded for this clone. The chain carries TRBV28 and TRBJ2-7, with a possible D match to TRBD2 (6 bases). From germline, CDR1 is MDHEN and CDR2 SYDVKM. The CDR3 spans 13 residues. Trimming took 7 bases from V and 0 from J, leaving 10 bases between them. CDR3 loop: CASIGTSSYEQYF. The DNA of the CDR3 is TGTGCCAGCATCGGGACTTCCTCCTACGAGCAGTACTTC.

The genes are TRBV11-2 and TRBJ1-4, with D perhaps TRBD1 (5 bases). This CDR3 is built from 16 residues. Germline V gives CDR1 SGHAT, CDR2 FQNNGV. Trimming removed 3 bases from V and 2 bases from J, with 13 bases in between. DNA for the CDR3: TGTGCCAGCAGCTTGGGGGGGGGATTTACTAATGAAAAACTGTTTTTT. It encodes CASSLGGGFTNEKLFF.

Note on this clone: Other DNA sequences in the sample encode the same CDR3. The chain employs TRBV30 and TRBJ2-3; D perhaps matches TRBD2 (5 bases). The CDR3 is made up of 12 amino acids. V dropped 3 bases and J dropped 1 base, with 5 bases sitting between them. Germline lookup yields CDR1 GTSNPN and CDR2 SVGIG (reference sequence). The DNA for the CDR3 is TGTGCCTGGAGCGGGGGCACAGATACGCAGTATTTT. It codes for CAWSGGTDTQYF. Supplemented by reference TRBV30 and TRBJ2-3, the full variable domain reads SQTIHQWPATLVQPVGSPLSLECTVEGTSNPNLYWYRQAAGRGLQLLFYSVGIGQISSEVPQNLSASRPQDRQFILSSKKLLLSDSGFYLCAWSGGTDTQYFGPGTRLTVL.

The rearrangement uses TRBV5-1 and TRBJ1-1; 9 bases match TRBD1. In germline, CDR1 is SGHRS, CDR2 YFSETQ. With 5 bases clipped from V and 0 bases from J, the junction kept 14 bases outside the gene matches. The CDR3 runs to 18 residues. CDR3 in DNA: TGCGCCAGCAGTCGCTGGGGGACAGGGCAATTAATGAACACTGAAGCTTTCTTT. Residues: CASSRWGTGQLMNTEAFF. The full variable domain, with the rest looked up from reference TRBV5-1 and TRBJ1-1, is KAGVTQTPRYLIKTRGQQVTLSCSPISGHRSVSWYQQTPGQGLQFLFEYFSETQRNKGNFPGRFSGRQFSNSRSEMNVSTLELGDSALYLCASSRWGTGQLMNTEAFFGQGTRLTVV.

The gene calls are TRBV5-6 and TRBJ1-2; 8 nucleotides match TRBD1. Trimming cost V 0 bases and J 5 bases; bases outside gene matches: 3. The CDR3 is 14 amino acids. Germline lookup yields CDR1 SGHDT and CDR2 YYEEEE. Here the CDR3 reads CASSLDRGAYGYTF. The CDR3 coding sequence is TGTGCCAGCAGCTTGGACAGGGGGGCTTATGGCTACACCTTC. Full variable domain (outside the CDR3, taken from reference TRBV5-6 and TRBJ1-2): DAGVTQSPTHLIKTRGQQVTLRCSPKSGHDTVSWYQQALGQGPQFIFQYYEEEERQRGNFPDRFSGHQFPNYSSELNVNALLLGDSALYLCASSLDRGAYGYTFGSGTRLTVV.

The gene calls are TRBV19 and TRBJ2-1, with 8 bases fitting TRBD2. V shed 2 bases and J 7 bases; nucleotides not matched to a gene: 7. The germline V gene encodes CDR1 LNHDA and CDR2 SQIVND (reference sequence). This CDR3 comprises 15 residues. The CDR3 loop is CASSIRASGLNEQFF. As DNA, the CDR3 is TGTGCCAGTAGTATAAGGGCTAGCGGGCTTAATGAGCAGTTCTTC. The variable domain in full, completed from reference TRBV19 and TRBJ2-1, reads DGGITQSPKYLFRKEGQNVTLSCEQNLNHDAMYWYRQDPGQGLRLIYYSQIVNDFQKGDIAEGYSVSREKKESFPLTVTSAQKNPTAFYLCASSIRASGLNEQFFGPGTRLTVL.

The chain joins TRBV5-1 to TRBJ1-2, with a possible D match to TRBD1 (5 bases). This CDR3 has 14 amino acids. Germline V CDR1 and CDR2: SGHRS, YFSETQ. Between the trimmed V and J ends, which lost 3 bases and 4 bases, there was a span of 13 bases. The chain's CDR3 is CASSSTQVAYGYTF. Here the CDR3 DNA reads TGCGCCAGCAGCTCCACACAGGTAGCCTATGGCTACACCTTC.